In its sample, the clone carrying this TCR beta chain was seen once. Its specificity is unknown. The entry originates in a study of cytomegalovirus exposure and HLA in healthy donors. The germline V gene has CDR1 MDHEN and CDR2 SYDVKM. Trimming removed 6 bases at V and 0 bases at J, with 15 bases between. The CDR3 is made up of 15 amino acids. Profiled with immunoSEQ multiplex PCR; TCRdb holds only in-frame clones, not every one. The data hold tens of thousands of clones, with 80% to 90% observed a single time. General study points: Specificity for CMV antigens was confirmed in vitro for a few of the CMV-associated chains.

The TCR comes from a woman aged 18-35 years in good health and CMV-seronegative. The chain has TRBV28 and TRBJ2-7; no clear D. Specimen: PBMCs. CDR3 sequence reads: CASSRTGSHSYEQYF. The CDR3 coding sequence is TGTGCCAGCAGCCGAACCGGGTCCCACTCCTACGAGCAGTACTTC.